The rows below give T cell receptor beta chains drawn from one sample of a study of post-analysis software for immune sequencing data. From the PCR reads, TCRdb called clonotypes with MiXCR, one entry per CDR3 protein. The sample consists of 350,000 to 500,000 distinct CDR3 sequences, more than 30% of them appearing once. The material sequenced was blood. The receptor set was obtained from a girl under 10 years old with multiple sclerosis. CDR3s include the opening cysteine and the closing phenylalanine or tryptophan. D genes are given only for firm matches. The size of a clone is reported for some rows only, either as once, few or many, or as a class for expanded clones.

V: TRBV5-1
size: NA
D: NA
J: TRBJ2-7
CDR3: CASSLVSGTDEQYF
DNA: TGCGCCAGCAGCTTGGTATCGGGGACGGACGAGCAGTACTTC

V: TRBV29-1
size: many
D: NA
J: TRBJ2-3
CDR3: CSVEPGDTQYF
DNA: TGCAGCGTTGAACCCGGGGATACGCAGTATTTT

V: TRBV29-1
size: NA
D: NA
J: TRBJ1-1
CDR3: CSVEDLSESGAGATEAFF
DNA: TGCAGCGTTGAAGATCTTAGTGAGTCGGGTGCTGGGGCTACTGAAGCTTTCTTT

V: TRBV5-5
size: NA
D: NA
J: TRBJ1-2
CDR3: CASSFNREGYGYTF
DNA: TGTGCCAGCAGCTTTAACAGGGAAGGCTATGGCTACACCTTC

V: TRBV12-3/TRBV12-4
size: NA
D: TRBD2
J: TRBJ2-3
CDR3: CASSPGLAGVLNTQYF
DNA: TGTGCCAGCAGCCCCGGACTAGCGGGAGTGTTGAATACGCAGTATTTT

V: TRBV18
size: NA
D: TRBD2
J: TRBJ2-7
CDR3: CASSPLWLAGNHEQYF
DNA: TGTGCCAGCTCACCCCTTTGGCTAGCGGGAAATCACGAGCAGTACTTC

V: TRBV7-2
size: NA
D: NA
J: TRBJ1-2
CDR3: CASSLQRHGYTF
DNA: TGTGCCAGCAGCCTACAACGACATGGCTACACCTTC

V: TRBV6-1
size: few
D: NA
J: TRBJ2-7
CDR3: CASRDPSPYEQYF
DNA: TGTGCCAGCCGAGACCCATCCCCCTACGAGCAGTACTTC

V: TRBV4-2
size: NA
D: NA
J: TRBJ1-5
CDR3: CASSQEKTRGHWPQHF
DNA: TGTGCCAGCAGCCAAGAGAAAACCCGGGGTCACTGGCCCCAGCATTTT

V: TRBV28
size: NA
D: NA
J: TRBJ2-7
CDR3: CASSKILYEQYF
DNA: TGTGCCAGCTCCAAAATCCTCTACGAGCAGTACTTC

V: TRBV12-3/TRBV12-4
size: few
D: TRBD1
J: TRBJ2-7
CDR3: CASSKTGTGNYEQYF
DNA: TGTGCCAGCAGCAAGACGGGGACAGGGAACTACGAGCAGTACTTC

V: TRBV6-2/TRBV6-3
size: once
D: NA
J: TRBJ2-1
CDR3: CASSSLGAYNEQFF
DNA: TGTGCCAGCAGTTCCCTGGGGGCCTACAATGAGCAGTTCTTC

V: TRBV7-2
size: few
D: TRBD1
J: TRBJ2-7
CDR3: CASSRQGASGAYYEQYF
DNA: TGTGCCAGCAGTCGACAGGGGGCATCGGGCGCTTACTACGAGCAGTACTTC

V: TRBV6-1
size: few
D: NA
J: TRBJ2-7
CDR3: CASSELNYGEQYF
DNA: TGTGCCAGCAGTGAGCTCAACTACGGCGAGCAGTACTTC

V: TRBV12-3/TRBV12-4
size: NA
D: NA
J: TRBJ1-1
CDR3: CASSPMMRNTEAFF
DNA: TGTGCCAGCAGTCCCATGATGAGGAACACTGAAGCTTTCTTT

V: TRBV11-2
size: NA
D: NA
J: TRBJ1-2
CDR3: CASSLGQWGYGYTF
DNA: TGTGCCAGCAGCTTAGGCCAGTGGGGATATGGCTACACCTTC

V: TRBV6-5
size: NA
D: NA
J: TRBJ1-2
CDR3: CASSRAGTGYGYTF
DNA: TGTGCCAGCAGCCGCGCCGGGACCGGCTATGGCTACACCTTC

V: TRBV5-1
size: NA
D: TRBD2
J: TRBJ2-1
CDR3: CASSRLADLYNEQFF
DNA: TGCGCCAGCAGCAGACTAGCGGATCTCTACAATGAGCAGTTCTTC

V: TRBV10-3
size: NA
D: TRBD2
J: TRBJ2-5
CDR3: CATGTRDEQYF
DNA: TGTGCCACCGGGACTAGGGATGAGCAGTACTTC

V: TRBV12-3/TRBV12-4
size: once
D: NA
J: TRBJ2-3
CDR3: CASSFHRTYPGDTQYF
DNA: TGTGCCAGCAGTTTCCATCGGACCTATCCGGGAGATACGCAGTATTTT

V: TRBV7-3
size: few
D: NA
J: TRBJ1-5
CDR3: CASSLRNNQPQHF
DNA: TGTGCCAGCAGCCTGCGCAACAATCAGCCCCAGCATTTT

V: TRBV20-1
size: few
D: NA
J: TRBJ2-3
CDR3: CSASGVTDTQYF
DNA: TGCAGTGCTTCCGGGGTTACAGATACGCAGTATTTT

V: TRBV4-1
size: few
D: NA
J: TRBJ2-7
CDR3: CASSQGRLHEQYF
DNA: TGCGCCAGCAGCCAGGGCAGGCTTCACGAGCAGTACTTC

V: TRBV29-1
size: NA
D: NA
J: TRBJ2-7
CDR3: CSVVRASSYEQYF
DNA: TGCAGCGTTGTTAGAGCCAGCTCCTACGAGCAGTACTTC